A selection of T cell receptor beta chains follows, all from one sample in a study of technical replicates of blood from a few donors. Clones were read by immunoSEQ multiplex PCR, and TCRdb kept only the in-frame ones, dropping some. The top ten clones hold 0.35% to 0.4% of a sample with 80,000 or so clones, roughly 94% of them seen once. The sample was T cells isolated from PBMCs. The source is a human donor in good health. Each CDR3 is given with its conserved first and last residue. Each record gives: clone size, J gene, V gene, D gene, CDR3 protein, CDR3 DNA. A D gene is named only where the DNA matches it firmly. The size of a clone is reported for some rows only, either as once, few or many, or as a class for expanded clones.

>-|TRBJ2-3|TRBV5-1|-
CASSTEGYTDTQYF
TGCGCCAGCAGCACGGAGGGGTACACAGATACGCAGTATTTT
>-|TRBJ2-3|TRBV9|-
CASSGGGGRLTDTQYF
TGTGCCAGCAGCGGAGGGGGCGGGAGGCTGACAGATACGCAGTATTTT
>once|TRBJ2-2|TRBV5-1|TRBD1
CASSLFPGTGDTGELFF
TGCGCCAGCAGCTTATTTCCCGGGACAGGGGATACCGGGGAGCTGTTTTTT
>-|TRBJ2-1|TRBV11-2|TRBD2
CAATGPVAGGYNEQFF
TGTGCCGCCACAGGGCCCGTAGCGGGAGGCTACAATGAGCAGTTCTTC
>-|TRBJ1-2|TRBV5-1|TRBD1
CASRPRQGVSYGYTF
TGCGCCAGCAGGCCAAGACAGGGAGTATCCTATGGCTACACCTTC
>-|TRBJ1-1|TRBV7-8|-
CASSLETTGNTEAFF
TGTGCCAGCAGCTTGGAAACTACAGGGAACACTGAAGCTTTCTTT
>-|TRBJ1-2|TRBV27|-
CASSREGTNGYTF
TGTGCCAGCAGTAGAGAAGGAACTAATGGCTACACCTTC
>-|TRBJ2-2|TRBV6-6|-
CASSYSGPPGELFF
TGTGCCAGCAGTTACTCCGGTCCACCGGGGGAGCTGTTTTTT
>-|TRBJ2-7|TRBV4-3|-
CASSPPGMQYF
TGCGCCAGCAGCCCCCCGGGGATGCAGTACTTC
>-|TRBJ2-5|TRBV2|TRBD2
CASSAGLAGQETQYF
TGTGCCAGCAGTGCCGGACTAGCGGGACAAGAGACCCAGTACTTC
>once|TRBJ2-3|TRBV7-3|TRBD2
CASSPGLAGGQGDTQYF
TGTGCCAGCAGCCCGGGACTAGCGGGAGGGCAAGGAGATACGCAGTATTTT
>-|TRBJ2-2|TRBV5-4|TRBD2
CASSLGLFSGINTGELFF
TGTGCCAGCAGCTTGGGCCTATTTAGCGGGATTAACACCGGGGAGCTGTTTTTT
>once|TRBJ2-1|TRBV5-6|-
CASSFIYEQFF
TGTGCCAGCAGCTTCATTTATGAGCAGTTCTTC
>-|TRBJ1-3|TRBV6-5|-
CASTAGVINTIYF
TGTGCCAGCACAGCAGGGGTTATAAACACCATATATTTT
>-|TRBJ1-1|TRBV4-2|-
CASSQEGDWEAFF
TGTGCCAGCAGCCAAGAAGGGGATTGGGAAGCTTTCTTT
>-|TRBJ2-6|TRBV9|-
CASSVYLYDVLTF
TGTGCCAGCAGCGTTTACTTGTACGACGTCCTGACTTTC
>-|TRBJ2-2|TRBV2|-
CASSVLENTGELFF
TGTGCCAGCAGTGTATTAGAGAACACCGGGGAGCTGTTTTTT
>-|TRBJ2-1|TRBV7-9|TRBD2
CASSSNSGSTYNEQFF
TGTGCCAGCAGCTCGAATAGCGGGAGCACCTACAATGAGCAGTTCTTC
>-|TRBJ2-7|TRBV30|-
CAWSVGSGVNEQYF
TGTGCCTGGAGTGTAGGGTCGGGAGTAAACGAGCAGTACTTC
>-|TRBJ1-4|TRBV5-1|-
CASTGATNEKLFF
TGCGCCAGCACCGGTGCAACTAATGAAAAACTGTTTTTT
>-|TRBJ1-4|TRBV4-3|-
CASSQDLPNSEKLFF
TGCGCCAGCAGCCAAGATCTTCCGAACAGCGAAAAACTGTTTTTT
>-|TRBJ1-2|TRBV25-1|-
CASSDPQVYNYGYTF
TGTGCCAGCAGTGATCCGCAGGTCTATAACTATGGCTACACCTTC
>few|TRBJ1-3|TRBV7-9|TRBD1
CASSPSKQGEGGRNTIYF
TGTGCCAGCAGCCCGTCGAAACAGGGGGAAGGAGGGAGAAACACCATATATTTT
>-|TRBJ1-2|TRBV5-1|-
CASSLDRRVGEGYTF
TGCGCCAGCAGCTTGGACAGGAGAGTAGGAGAAGGCTACACCTTC
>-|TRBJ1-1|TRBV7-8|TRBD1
CASSLTRDREATEAFF
TGTGCCAGCAGCTTAACGCGGGACAGGGAGGCCACTGAAGCTTTCTTT
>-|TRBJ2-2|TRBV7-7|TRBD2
CASSLLAGGSGELFF
TGTGCCAGCAGCTTGCTTGCGGGAGGCAGCGGGGAGCTGTTTTTT
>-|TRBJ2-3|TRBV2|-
CASPTRGLSTDTQYF
TGTGCCAGCCCTACGAGGGGGTTGAGCACAGATACGCAGTATTTT
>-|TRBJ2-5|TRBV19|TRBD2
CASSERGTSGRPGETQYF
TGTGCCAGTAGTGAGAGGGGGACTAGCGGCAGGCCCGGGGAGACCCAGTACTTC
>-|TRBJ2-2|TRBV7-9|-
CASSLRSGSNTGELFF
TGTGCCAGCAGCTTACGGTCGGGGTCGAACACCGGGGAGCTGTTTTTT
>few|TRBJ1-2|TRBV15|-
CATSSYVPTANYGYTF
TGTGCCACCAGCAGTTACGTCCCTACAGCTAACTATGGCTACACCTTC
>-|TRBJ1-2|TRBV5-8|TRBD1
CASSYGTANNYGYTF
TGTGCCAGCAGCTACGGGACAGCCAATAACTATGGCTACACCTTC
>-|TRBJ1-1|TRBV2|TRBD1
CASIQGVNTEAFF
TGTGCCAGTATTCAGGGGGTGAACACTGAAGCTTTCTTT
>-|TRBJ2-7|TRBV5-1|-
CASSLDSPSDEQYF
TGCGCCAGCAGCTTGGACAGCCCTAGCGACGAGCAGTACTTC
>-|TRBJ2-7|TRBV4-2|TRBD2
CASSQGPSGRTSSYEQYF
TGTGCCAGCAGCCAAGGCCCTAGCGGGAGGACTAGCTCCTACGAGCAGTACTTC
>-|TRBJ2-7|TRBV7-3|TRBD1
CASSFGTGDGYEQYF
TGTGCCAGCAGCTTCGGGACAGGGGACGGATACGAGCAGTACTTC
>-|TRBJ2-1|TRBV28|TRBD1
CASSYPGTGAVDEQFF
TGTGCCAGCAGTTACCCCGGGACAGGGGCTGTGGATGAGCAGTTCTTC
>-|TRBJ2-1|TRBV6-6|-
CASSYSAAYNEQFF
TGTGCCAGCAGTTACTCGGCCGCCTACAATGAGCAGTTCTTC
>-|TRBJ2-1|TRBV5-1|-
CASSLYQNNEQFF
TGCGCCAGCAGCTTGTATCAGAACAATGAGCAGTTCTTC
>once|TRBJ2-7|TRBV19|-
CASSPGESEQYF
TGTGCCAGTAGCCCAGGGGAAAGCGAGCAGTACTTC
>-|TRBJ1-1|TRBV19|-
CASISLTEAFF
TGTGCCAGTATCTCACTGACTGAAGCTTTCTTT
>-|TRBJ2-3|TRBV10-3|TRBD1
CASRGWTGGNTDTQYF
TGTGCCTCACGAGGGTGGACAGGGGGCAATACAGATACGCAGTATTTT
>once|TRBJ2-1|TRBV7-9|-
CASSLDLSAGEQFF
TGTGCCAGCAGCTTAGACCTATCCGCCGGTGAGCAGTTCTTC
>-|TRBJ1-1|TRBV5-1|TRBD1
CASSPRQGRDTEAFF
TGCGCCAGCAGCCCTCGACAGGGGCGGGACACTGAAGCTTTCTTT
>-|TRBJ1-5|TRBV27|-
CASSLSRNQPQHF
TGTGCCAGCAGTTTATCCCGGAATCAGCCCCAGCATTTT
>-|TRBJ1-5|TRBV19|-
CASSMGSNQPQHF
TGTGCCAGTAGTATGGGCAGTAATCAGCCCCAGCATTTT
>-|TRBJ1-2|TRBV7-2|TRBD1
CASSLVGTGIYGYTF
TGTGCCAGCAGCTTAGTGGGGACAGGGATATATGGCTACACCTTC
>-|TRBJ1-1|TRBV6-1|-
CASSLGRDTEAFF
TGTGCCAGCAGTCTGGGGAGGGACACTGAAGCTTTCTTT